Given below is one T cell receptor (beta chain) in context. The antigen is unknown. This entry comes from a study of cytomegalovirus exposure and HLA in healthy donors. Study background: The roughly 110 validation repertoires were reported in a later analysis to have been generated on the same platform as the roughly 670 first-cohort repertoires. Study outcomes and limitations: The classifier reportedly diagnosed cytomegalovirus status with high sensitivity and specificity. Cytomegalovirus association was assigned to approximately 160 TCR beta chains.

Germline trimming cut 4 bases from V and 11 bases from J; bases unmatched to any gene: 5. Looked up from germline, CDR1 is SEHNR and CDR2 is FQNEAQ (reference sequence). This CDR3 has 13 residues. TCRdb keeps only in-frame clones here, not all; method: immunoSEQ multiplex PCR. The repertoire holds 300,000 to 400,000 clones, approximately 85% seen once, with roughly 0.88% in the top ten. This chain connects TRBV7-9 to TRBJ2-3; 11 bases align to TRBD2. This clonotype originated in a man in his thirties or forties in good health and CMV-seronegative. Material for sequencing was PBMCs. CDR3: CASSSGTSGRQYF. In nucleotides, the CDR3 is TGTGCCAGCAGCTCTGGGACTAGCGGTCGGCAGTATTTT.